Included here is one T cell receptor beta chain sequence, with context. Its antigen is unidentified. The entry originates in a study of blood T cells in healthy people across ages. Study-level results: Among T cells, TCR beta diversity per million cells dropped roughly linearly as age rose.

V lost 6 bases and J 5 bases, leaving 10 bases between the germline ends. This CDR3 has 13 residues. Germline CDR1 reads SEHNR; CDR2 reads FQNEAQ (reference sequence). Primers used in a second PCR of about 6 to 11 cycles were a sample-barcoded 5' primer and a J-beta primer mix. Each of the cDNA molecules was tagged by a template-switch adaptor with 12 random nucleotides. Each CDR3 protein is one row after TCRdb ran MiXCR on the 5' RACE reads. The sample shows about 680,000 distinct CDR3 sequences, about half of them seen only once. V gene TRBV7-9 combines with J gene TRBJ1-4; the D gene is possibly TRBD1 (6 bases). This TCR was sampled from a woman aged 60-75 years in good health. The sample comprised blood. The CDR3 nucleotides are TGTGCCAGCAGGCGGAGGGGGAATGAAAAACTGTTTTTT. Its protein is CASRRRGNEKLFF.